This TCR beta chain was identified in a study of blood T cell repertoires in COVID-19. Background on the study: Acute and convalescent COVID-19 specimens originated in the United States, Italy and Spain. From T cells, B-cell-depleted T cells, or PBMCs came the material, which was cDNA or gDNA.

Trimming pared 3 bases from V and 0 bases from J, leaving 9 bases between. The CDR3 is 14 amino acids. Germline values: CDR1 DFQATT, CDR2 SNEGSKA (reference sequence). Generated by immunoSEQ multiplex PCR, the TCRdb table keeps only in-frame clones and is missing some. The top ten hold 15% to 20% of the sample, which has tens of thousands of clones, 75% to 90% seen once. The specimen was peripheral blood. The genes are TRBV20-1 and TRBJ2-1; TRBD2 is a possible D gene (6 bases). The source is a human donor in a cohort sampled during active COVID-19. CDR3 protein: CSASGGTSYNEQFF. CDR3 in DNA: TGCAGTGCTAGTGGCGGGACCTCCTACAATGAGCAGTTCTTC.